The T cell receptor beta chain described here comes from a study of a mutant IDH1 vaccine in newly diagnosed glioma. On the study more broadly: Beginning 4-6 weeks after radiotherapy alone, or with temozolomide cycles, vaccination took place. Sex distribution of treated patients was around 62% male and roughly 38% female; mean age was around 40 years. Therapy received beforehand was radiotherapy, temozolomide, or both, with most patients given both.

The data were produced by immunoSEQ multiplex PCR, yet TCRdb's version contains in-frame clones alone and is incomplete. Of some 50,000 clones listed, approximately 88% are singletons. The time point: week 47, end of study. Doses comprised 300 ug of mutant IDH1 20-mer peptide each, plus topical imiquimod. Regarding this clone: Its specificity is unknown.

CDR3 length: 14 amino acids. CDR1 SEHNR and CDR2 FQNEAQ come from the germline V gene (reference sequence). Trimming stripped 5 bases from V and 4 bases from J, with 15 bases between. The material was PBMCs, obtained from a glioma patient whose treatment included an IDH1 peptide vaccine. This receptor was identified in a woman younger than 45 with glioma. Some clones in this sample may be carry-over from other donors' samples. The chain uses TRBV7-9 and TRBJ2-7; TRBD1 is a possible D gene (5 bases). The CDR3 loop is CASSHRSKVYEQYF. DNA for the CDR3: TGTGCCAGCAGCCACAGGAGTAAGGTTTACGAGCAGTACTTC.